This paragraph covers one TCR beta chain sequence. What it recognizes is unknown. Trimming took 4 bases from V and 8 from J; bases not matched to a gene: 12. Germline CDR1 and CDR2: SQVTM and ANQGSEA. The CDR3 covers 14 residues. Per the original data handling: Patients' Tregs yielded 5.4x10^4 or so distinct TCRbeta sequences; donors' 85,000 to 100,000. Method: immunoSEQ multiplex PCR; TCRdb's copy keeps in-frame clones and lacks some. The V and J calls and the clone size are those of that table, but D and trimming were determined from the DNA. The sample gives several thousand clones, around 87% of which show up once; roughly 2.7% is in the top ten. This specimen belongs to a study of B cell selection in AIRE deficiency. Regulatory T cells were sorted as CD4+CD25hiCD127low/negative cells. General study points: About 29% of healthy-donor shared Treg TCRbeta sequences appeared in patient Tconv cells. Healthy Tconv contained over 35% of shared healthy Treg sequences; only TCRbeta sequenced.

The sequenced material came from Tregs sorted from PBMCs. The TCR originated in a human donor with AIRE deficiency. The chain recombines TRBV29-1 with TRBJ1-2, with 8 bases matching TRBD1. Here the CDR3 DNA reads TGCAGCGTTGTATATCAGGGGGCTACGGGGGGCTACACCTTC. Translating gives CSVVYQGATGGYTF.